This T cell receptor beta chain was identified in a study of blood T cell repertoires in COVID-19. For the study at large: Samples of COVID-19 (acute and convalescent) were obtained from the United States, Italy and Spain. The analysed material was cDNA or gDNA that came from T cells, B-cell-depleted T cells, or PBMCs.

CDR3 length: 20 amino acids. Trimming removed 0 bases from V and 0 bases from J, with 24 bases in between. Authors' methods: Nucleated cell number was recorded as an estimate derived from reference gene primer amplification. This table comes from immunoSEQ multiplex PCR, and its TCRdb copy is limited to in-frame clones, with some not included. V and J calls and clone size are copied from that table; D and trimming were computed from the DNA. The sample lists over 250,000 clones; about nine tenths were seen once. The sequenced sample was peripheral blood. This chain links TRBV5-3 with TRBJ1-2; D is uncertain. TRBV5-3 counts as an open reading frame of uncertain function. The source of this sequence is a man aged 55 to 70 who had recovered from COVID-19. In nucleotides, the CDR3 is TGTGCCAGAAGCTTGGGAGCGGCAGGACCCTGCCCTGAAGCTAACTATGGCTACACCTTC. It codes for CARSLGAAGPCPEANYGYTF.